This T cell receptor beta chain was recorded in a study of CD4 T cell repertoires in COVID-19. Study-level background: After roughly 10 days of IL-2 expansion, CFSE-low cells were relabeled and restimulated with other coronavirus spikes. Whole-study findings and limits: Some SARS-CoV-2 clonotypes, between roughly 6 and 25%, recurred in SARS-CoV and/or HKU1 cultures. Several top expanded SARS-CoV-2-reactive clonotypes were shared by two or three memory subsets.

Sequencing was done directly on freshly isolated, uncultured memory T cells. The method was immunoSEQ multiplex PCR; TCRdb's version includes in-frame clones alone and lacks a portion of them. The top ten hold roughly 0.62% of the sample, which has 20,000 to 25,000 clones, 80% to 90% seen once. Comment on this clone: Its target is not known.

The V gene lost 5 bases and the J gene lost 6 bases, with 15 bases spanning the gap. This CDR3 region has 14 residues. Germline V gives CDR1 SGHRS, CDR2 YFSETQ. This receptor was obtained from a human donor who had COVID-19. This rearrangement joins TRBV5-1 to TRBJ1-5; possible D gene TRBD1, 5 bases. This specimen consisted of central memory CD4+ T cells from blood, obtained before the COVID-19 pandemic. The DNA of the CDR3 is TGCGCCAGCAGTCGGGAGCCCGGGGGTCAGCCCCAGCATTTT. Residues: CASSREPGGQPQHF.